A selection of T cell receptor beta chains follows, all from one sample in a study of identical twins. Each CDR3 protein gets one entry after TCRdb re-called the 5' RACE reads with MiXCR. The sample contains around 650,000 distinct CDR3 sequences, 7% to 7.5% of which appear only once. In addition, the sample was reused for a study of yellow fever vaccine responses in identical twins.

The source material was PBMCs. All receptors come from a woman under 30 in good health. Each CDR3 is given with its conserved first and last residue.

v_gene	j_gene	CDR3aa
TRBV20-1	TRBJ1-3	CSAADSRSGNTIYF
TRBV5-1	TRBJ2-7	CASFLEAGVGSYEQYF
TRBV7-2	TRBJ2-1	CASSPGTTDEQFF
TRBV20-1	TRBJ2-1	CSASPLPDLDEQFF
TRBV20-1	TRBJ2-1	CSARGSSGRGNEQFF
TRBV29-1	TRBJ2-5	CSVTTGKEDF
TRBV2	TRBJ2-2	CASSGAGTYTGELFF
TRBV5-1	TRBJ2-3	CASSFSARNGGTDTQYF
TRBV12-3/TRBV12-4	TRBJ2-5	CASKYGGAVQETQYF
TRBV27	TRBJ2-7	CASSFAGVPPYEQYF
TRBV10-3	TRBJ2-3	CATVERSTDTQYF
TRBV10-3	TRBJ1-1	CAISETGNTEAFF
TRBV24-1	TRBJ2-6	CATSETGTGGAGANVLTF
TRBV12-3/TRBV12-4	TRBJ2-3	CASSLGQGAGADTQYF
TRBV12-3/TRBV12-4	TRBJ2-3	CASAGVTDTQYF
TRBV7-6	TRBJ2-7	CASSGYREGFYEQYF
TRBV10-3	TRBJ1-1	CAIRKGQGSVIVNTEAFF
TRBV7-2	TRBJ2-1	CASRRNLGNEQFF
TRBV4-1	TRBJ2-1	CASSQGPLAGSAYEQFF